Detailed here is one TCR beta chain. Its antigen is still unknown. These data are taken from a study of shared clonotypes between healthy human individuals. This CDR3 has 14 residues. Germline CDR1 SNHLY, CDR2 FYNNEI. After removal of 6 bases from V and 4 bases from J, the junction contained 7 bases not matched to a gene. General study results and limits: It was only blood that was sampled, and tissue repertoires likely differ.

How the authors handled the data: ImmunoSEQ output held junction-only sequences without quality scores, so filtering differed. The method was immunoSEQ multiplex PCR; TCRdb's version includes in-frame clones alone and lacks a portion of them. The D gene and trimming were derived from the DNA, and the V and J assignments and clone size from that table. The sample holds roughly 2.2 million clones, approximately 95% seen once. The chain has TRBV2 and TRBJ1-2, with TRBD1 matching over 8 bases. The receptor was derived from a man between 18 and 35 years old in good health. Some clones in this sample may be carry-over from other donors' samples. The source material was naive CD4+ T cells from PBMCs. Documented subset: CD45RA+ positively selected. The CDR3 is CASSGQGKSYGYTF. CDR3 in DNA: TGTGCCAGCAGCGGACAGGGAAAGAGCTATGGCTACACCTTC.